The 17 T cell receptor beta chains below all came from one sample that was sequenced in a study of blood T cell repertoires in COVID-19. TCRdb keeps only in-frame clones here, not all; method: immunoSEQ multiplex PCR. The table records about 250,000 clones, about 80% of them present only once. The material sequenced was PBMCs or T cells enriched from blood (not recorded which). The receptors derive from a man aged 50-60 years who had recovered from COVID-19.

The rearrangement links TRBV7-9 to TRBJ2-1, with D possibly being TRBD2 (5 bases). With 6 bases removed from V and 0 bases from J, the gap between germline ends came to 12 bases. From germline, CDR1 is SEHNR and CDR2 FQNEAQ (reference sequence). The CDR3 spans 15 residues. The CDR3 loop reads CASRTGLLSYNEQFF. The CDR3, as DNA: TGTGCCAGCAGAACTGGACTTCTCTCCTACAATGAGCAGTTCTTC.

The chain is built from TRBV3-1 (or the pseudogene TRBV3-2) and TRBJ2-7, with D perhaps matching TRBD2 (5 bases). This CDR3 comprises 15 residues. Between the trimmed V and J ends, which lost 1 base and 0 bases, there was a span of 10 bases. CDR1 is LGHDT and CDR2 is YNNKEL in the germline V gene (reference sequence). The CDR3 protein is CASSQGWEFSYEQYF. CDR3 nucleotides: TGTGCCAGCAGCCAAGGCTGGGAGTTCTCCTACGAGCAGTACTTC.

This sequence joins TRBV5-5 and TRBJ2-3; weak D call: TRBD2 (5 bases). This CDR3 has 12 residues. Germline V gives CDR1 SGHKS, CDR2 YYEKEE (reference sequence). V was trimmed by 4 bases and J by 6 bases, leaving 9 bases between them. CDR3 protein: CASSEEEDTQYF. CDR3 sequence (DNA): TGTGCCAGCAGCGAGGAGGAGGATACGCAGTATTTT.

V is TRBV5-4 and J is TRBJ2-6; maybe TRBD1 (5 bases). From germline, CDR1 is SGHNT and CDR2 YYREEE (reference sequence). V dropped 6 bases and J dropped 4 bases, with 14 bases sitting between them. This CDR3 spans 15 amino acids. The CDR3 DNA is TGTGCCAGCACCATTCAGGGTTCCGGGGCCAACGTCCTGACTTTC. Its translation: CASTIQGSGANVLTF.

The J gene is TRBJ2-3, the V gene TRBV4-2, with 7 bases lining up with TRBD2. After removal of 0 bases from V and 3 bases from J, the junction contained 9 bases not matched to a gene. The CDR3 has 17 residues. Per the germline V gene, CDR1 is LGHNA and CDR2 is YNFKEQ. The CDR3 spells CASSQELTGGLTDTQYF. In DNA form, the CDR3 reads TGTGCCAGCAGCCAAGAACTTACGGGGGGACTTACAGATACGCAGTATTTT.

Only a few counts were recorded for this clone. The V call is TRBV10-1, the J call TRBJ1-5, with a weak D call TRBD1 (6 bases). This CDR3 comprises 16 residues. CDR1 and CDR2 from the germline V gene are WNHNN and SYGVQD (reference sequence). The ends were cut back, 8 bases at V and 0 bases at J, with 17 bases in the middle. In DNA form, the CDR3 reads TGCGCCAGCCCCTGGGCAGGGGATCATAGCAATCAGCCCCAGCATTTT. It encodes CASPWAGDHSNQPQHF.

The chain employs TRBV9 and TRBJ2-5, with TRBD1 matching over 8 bases. The germline gives CDR1 SGDLS, CDR2 YYNGEE. The CDR3 contains 15 residues. After removal of 3 bases from V and 5 bases from J, the junction contained 9 bases not matched to a gene. The CDR3 coding sequence is TGTGCCAGCAGCGGAGGGACAGGCGATGGGGAGACCCAGTACTTC. This sequence encodes CASSGGTGDGETQYF.

V is TRBV6-5 and J is TRBJ2-2; D remains ambiguous. Deletions cut 6 bases from V and 0 bases from J, with 8 bases between. Germline CDR1 is MNHEY and CDR2 is SVGAGI. This CDR3 region has 14 residues. CDR3 coding DNA: TGTGCCAGCAGGGCCAACGCGAACACCGGGGAGCTGTTTTTT. Translating gives CASRANANTGELFF.

CDR3 in DNA: TGCGCCAGCAGAAGAGCGGGAGAATACTACGAGCAGTACTTC. It specifies CASRRAGEYYEQYF. The V and J genes are TRBV10-2 and TRBJ2-7, with TRBD2 matching 8 bases. V dropped 6 bases and J dropped 3; count of bases not matched to a gene: 7. Germline CDR1 is WSHSY and CDR2 is SAAADI. The CDR3 consists of 14 residues.

About this clone: Other DNA sequences in the sample encode the same CDR3. This chain connects TRBV3-1 (or the pseudogene TRBV3-2) to TRBJ1-5; the match to TRBD1 covers 11 bases. Germline V gene data show CDR1 as LGHDT and CDR2 as YNNKEL (reference sequence). V lost 1 base and J lost 4; bases outside the gene matches: 3. The CDR3 has 16 amino acids. As DNA, the CDR3 is TGTGCCAGCAGCCAAGCCGGGACAGGGGGGAATCAGCCCCAGCATTTT. Translating gives CASSQAGTGGNQPQHF.

This clone was seen only once. The V call is TRBV19, the J call TRBJ2-3; the match to TRBD2 covers 15 bases. The V and J ends lost 7 bases and 6 bases, in that order; junction bases with no gene match: 17. CDR3 length equals 19 residues. CDR1 LNHDA and CDR2 SQIVND come from the germline V gene (reference sequence). DNA for the CDR3: TGTGCCAGTAAAACGCGGAGGACTAGCGGGGGGGCGGTTGCCGATACGCAGTATTTT. It codes for CASKTRRTSGGAVADTQYF. The variable domain in full, completed from reference TRBV19 and TRBJ2-3, reads DGGITQSPKYLFRKEGQNVTLSCEQNLNHDAMYWYRQDPGQGLRLIYYSQIVNDFQKGDIAEGYSVSREKKESFPLTVTSAQKNPTAFYLCASKTRRTSGGAVADTQYFGPGTRLTVL.

The rearrangement links TRBV6-5 to TRBJ1-2, with 7 bases lining up with TRBD1. J was trimmed by 6 bases and V by 5 bases; bases with no gene match: 6. The CDR3 is made up of 13 amino acids. Germline V gene data show CDR1 as MNHEY and CDR2 as SVGAGI. CDR3 sequence (DNA): TGTGCCAGCAGTCCCGACAGGGCCCATGGCTACACCTTC. Amino acid sequence: CASSPDRAHGYTF.

The chain recombines TRBV5-1 with TRBJ2-2; TRBD2 matches 15 bases. The CDR3 has 17 residues. Trimming at V came to 3 bases and at J to 5 bases, leaving 5 bases not matched to a gene. Germline CDR1 is SGHRS and CDR2 is YFSETQ. For the CDR3, the DNA is TGCGCCAGCAGCTGGGGACTAGCGGGAGGAGGAACCGGGGAGCTGTTTTTT. The encoded protein is CASSWGLAGGGTGELFF.

The chain carries TRBV10-3 and TRBJ1-2; 8 nucleotides align to TRBD1. V shed 8 bases, J shed 8 bases, and the junction held 13 bases outside the gene matches. The germline V gene encodes CDR1 ENHRY and CDR2 SYGVKD. There are 14 residues in the CDR3. The CDR3 sequence: CAISPGQGYKGYTF. The DNA for the CDR3 is TGTGCCATCTCACCCGGACAGGGCTATAAAGGCTACACCTTC.

This chain connects TRBV7-2 to TRBJ2-1; weak D call: TRBD1 (5 bases). The germline V and J ends were trimmed by 5 bases and 2 bases, with 7 bases remaining between them. The CDR3 runs 13 residues. Germline V gene lookup returns CDR1 SGHTA and CDR2 FQGNSA. CDR3 region: CASSIQAYNEQFF. For the CDR3, the DNA is TGTGCCAGCAGCATACAGGCCTACAATGAGCAGTTCTTC.

The gene calls are TRBV6-5 and TRBJ1-5; 9 bases align to TRBD1. Germline V CDR1 and CDR2: MNHEY, SVGAGI. This CDR3 has 12 residues. After removal of 11 bases from V and 7 bases from J, the junction contained 6 bases not matched to a gene. The CDR3 DNA follows: TGTGCCGGGGGGACAGGGAAACAGCCCCAGCATTTT. It specifies CAGGTGKQPQHF.

This chain joins TRBV11-2 and TRBJ2-7; 9 nucleotides line up with TRBD1. The CDR3 runs 16 residues. The germline gives CDR1 SGHAT, CDR2 FQNNGV. With V trimmed by 3 bases and J by 5 bases, 11 bases remained unmatched. The CDR3 loop is CASSFISGTGLDEQYF. The CDR3 DNA reads TGTGCCAGCAGCTTCATTTCCGGGACAGGGTTAGACGAGCAGTACTTC. Based on the CDR3 plus reference TRBV11-2 and TRBJ2-7, the full variable domain is EAGVAQSPRYKIIEKRQSVAFWCNPISGHATLYWYQQILGQGPKLLIQFQNNGVVDDSQLPKDRFSAERLKGVDSTLKIQPAKLEDSAVYLCASSFISGTGLDEQYFGPGTRLTVT.